This TCR beta chain appears in the sequencing data of a study of blood T cell repertoires in COVID-19. Looking at the study overall: Researchers got acute and convalescent COVID-19 samples from the United States, Italy and Spain. Sample material is recorded as cDNA or gDNA derived from T cells, B-cell-depleted T cells, or PBMCs.

Under the authors' procedure: How many nucleated cells were present was estimated from reference gene primer amplification. Repertoires were generated with immunoSEQ multiplex PCR, while TCRdb's copy carries only in-frame clones and drops some. D and trimming come from the DNA, and the V and J calls and clone size come from that table. The sample includes about 300,000 clones, approximately 87% seen only once; the top ten take roughly 1.6%. With V trimmed by 4 bases and J by 7 bases, 4 bases remained unmatched. The CDR3 covers 14 residues. Germline V lookup: CDR1 MGHRA, CDR2 YSYEKL. The clonotype originates from a middle-aged woman who had recovered from COVID-19. The genes are TRBV4-1 and TRBJ2-2, with 9 bases identical to TRBD2. The material sequenced was peripheral blood. The CDR3 here is CASSPGTSYGELFF. DNA of the CDR3: TGCGCCAGCAGCCCAGGGACTAGCTACGGGGAGCTGTTTTTT.